This entry lists 25 T cell receptor beta chains sequenced from one sample in a study of blood T cells in healthy people across ages. The authors ran a second PCR of roughly 6 to 12 cycles using a sample-barcoded 5' primer and a J-beta primer mix. Each CDR3 protein gets one entry after TCRdb re-called the 5' RACE reads with MiXCR. The repertoire consists of 650,000 to 800,000 distinct CDR3 sequences, with under 45% occurring once and the leading ten covering roughly a fifth. Sequenced: blood. The receptors originated from a man aged 55 to 70 in good health.

This clonotype was detected only once. The chain links TRBV29-1 to TRBJ2-3; tentatively, D is TRBD2 (6 bases). The V and J ends lost 3 bases and 2 bases respectively, with 12 bases between them. The CDR3 is made up of 14 amino acids. Germline V gene lookup returns CDR1 SQVTM and CDR2 ANQGSEA. DNA for the CDR3: TGCAGCGTTGATGGGACTCATAACACAGATACGCAGTATTTT. This encodes CSVDGTHNTDTQYF.

This clonotype has a handful of counts. The chain uses TRBV18 and TRBJ2-7; the D gene is possibly TRBD2 (5 bases). Germline-derived CDR1 and CDR2 are KGHSH and LQKENI. The CDR3 sequence is 14 residues long. V shed 6 bases and J shed 2 bases, with 14 bases lying between them. The CDR3 reads CASSPGLTPYEQYF. CDR3 DNA sequence: TGTGCCAGCTCCCCGGGATTGACTCCCTACGAGCAGTACTTC.

This clonotype has more than one count but fewer than ten. The J gene is TRBJ2-7, the V gene TRBV4-3; 9 positions agree with TRBD2. This CDR3 comprises 13 residues. With 9 bases clipped from V and 9 bases from J, the junction kept 12 bases outside the gene matches. CDR1 is LGHNA and CDR2 is YSLEER in the germline V gene. The CDR3 DNA reads as TGCGCCAGTAGGGCTAGCGGGGCCGAGGTGCAGTACTTC. This gives the protein CASRASGAEVQYF.

The chain's CDR3 is CASSPGSTLGEQYF. Here the CDR3 DNA reads TGTGCCAGCAGCCCAGGGTCTACCCTTGGGGAGCAGTACTTC. V gene TRBV5-5 combines with J gene TRBJ2-7; possible D gene TRBD1, 5 bases. The V gene lost 4 bases and the J gene lost 7 bases, with 18 bases spanning the gap. The germline CDR1 and CDR2 sequences are SGHKS and YYEKEE (reference sequence). This CDR3 region has 14 residues.

The J gene is TRBJ1-2, the V gene TRBV3-1; 8 nucleotides align to TRBD1. The CDR3 is 16 amino acids. Looked up from germline, CDR1 is LGHDT and CDR2 is YNNKEL (reference sequence). V dropped 4 bases and J dropped 4; count of bases not matched to a gene: 11. CDR3 coding DNA: TGTGCCAGCAGCCCTAACGCCTGGACAGGGCTCTATGGCTACACCTTC. The encoded protein is CASSPNAWTGLYGYTF.

In this sample, this clonotype turned up a few times. The rearrangement uses TRBV9 and TRBJ2-3, with 13 bases fitting TRBD2. Unmatched junction bases numbered 3, after V lost 4 bases and J lost 4 bases. The CDR3 spans 15 residues. From germline, CDR1 is SGDLS and CDR2 YYNGEE. The CDR3 nucleotides are TGTGCCAGCAGCTCGGGACTAGCGGGGCCAGATACGCAGTATTTT. It translates to CASSSGLAGPDTQYF.

On this clonotype: The junction differs from germline at one of its ends, possibly a read error. The chain has TRBV12-3 or TRBV12-4 and TRBJ2-3, with D possibly being TRBD2 (5 bases). The CDR3 contains 17 residues. CDR3 amino acids: CASSSPLGRGSTDMQYF. In DNA, the CDR3 is TGTGCCAGCAGTTCTCCCCTCGGACGGGGTAGCACAGATATGCAGTATTTT.

This clonotype was observed a handful of times. The rearrangement links TRBV13 to TRBJ2-7; no clear D gene. Germline V gene lookup returns CDR1 PRHDT and CDR2 FYEKMQ (reference sequence). The germline V and J ends were trimmed by 4 bases and 4 bases, with 8 bases remaining between them. The CDR3 runs 12 residues. The chain's CDR3 is CASSSSNYEQYF. The CDR3 DNA reads as TGTGCCAGCAGCTCGTCGAATTACGAGCAGTACTTC.

This clonotype has only a few counts. This chain joins TRBV7-9 and TRBJ2-1; D is possibly TRBD1 or TRBD2 (5 bases each). There are 15 residues in the CDR3. Germline V gene sequence: CDR1 SEHNR, CDR2 FQNEAQ (reference sequence). The V gene lost 4 bases and the J gene lost 12 bases, with 22 bases spanning the gap. DNA for the CDR3: TGTGCCAGCAGCTCCCGAGGGGTGGGGCTCGGCGGGCAGTTCTTC. Its protein is CASSSRGVGLGGQFF.

The chain is built from TRBV20-1 and TRBJ2-1; the D gene could be TRBD1 or TRBD2 (7 bases each). Germline loops: CDR1 DFQATT, CDR2 SNEGSKA (reference sequence). Trimming cost V 0 bases and J 6 bases, with 18 bases left between them. This CDR3 region has 16 residues. The CDR3 nucleotides read TGCAGTGCTAGAGATCTCCAGGGGGGGGCTGGCAATGAGCAGTTCTTC. Its protein product is CSARDLQGGAGNEQFF.

This clonotype was detected a few times. The rearrangement uses TRBV12-3 or TRBV12-4 and TRBJ2-1, with D uncertain. Deletions cut 4 bases from V and 11 bases from J, with 12 bases between. The CDR3 extends over 12 amino acids. The CDR3 region is CASSSSGYKQFF. The CDR3 bases are TGTGCCAGCAGTTCATCTGGGTATAAGCAGTTCTTC.

The chain has TRBV6-5 and TRBJ1-1, with a weak D call TRBD1 (5 bases). The CDR3 is 15 amino acids. V dropped 6 bases and J dropped 1 base, with 15 bases sitting between them. Per germline, CDR1 MNHEY and CDR2 SVGAGI. Here the CDR3 reads CASSKVAGPNTEAFF. The CDR3 DNA sequence: TGTGCCAGCAGCAAGGTCGCGGGACCGAACACTGAAGCTTTCTTT.

This clonotype was observed a handful of times. The J gene is TRBJ1-1, the V gene TRBV7-3; D gene unclear. CDR3 length: 14 residues. Germline-derived CDR1 and CDR2 are SGHTA and FQGTGA. V shed 7 bases and J shed 5 bases, with 17 bases lying between them. CDR3 amino acids: CASIAPRGRTEAFF. In DNA form, the CDR3 reads TGTGCCAGCATCGCACCTCGAGGGAGGACTGAAGCTTTCTTT.

The chain joins TRBV11-2 to TRBJ2-1, with TRBD2 matching over 8 bases. With V trimmed by 1 base and J by 6 bases, 11 bases remained unmatched. The CDR3 has 17 residues. Germline values: CDR1 SGHAT, CDR2 FQNNGV. CDR3 coding DNA: TGTGCCAGCAGCTTAGCCCACTTAGCGGGGAGTCGCAATGAGCAGTTCTTC. As protein: CASSLAHLAGSRNEQFF.

On this clonotype: One junction end does not reproduce the germline sequence, and a read error may be involved. The gene calls are TRBV6-5 and TRBJ2-5; maybe TRBD2 (6 bases). Germline loops: CDR1 MNHEY, CDR2 SVGAGI. The CDR3 length is 16 residues. CDR3 loop: CASGYSIVAGGETQYF. In nucleotides, the CDR3 is TGTGCCAGCGGTTACTCGATTGTTGCTGGGGGGGAGACCCAGTACTTC.

CDR3 sequence (DNA): TGTGCCAGCAGCCCGACAGGGACTAACACTGAAGCTTTCTTT. Translated, it gives CASSPTGTNTEAFF. The chain has TRBV7-2 and TRBJ1-1; TRBD1 matches at 7 bases. V shed 5 bases, J shed 2 bases, and the junction held 5 bases outside the gene matches. This CDR3 is 14 amino acids long. Looked up from germline, CDR1 is SGHTA and CDR2 is FQGNSA.

The V gene is TRBV11-1, the J gene TRBJ2-5, with a possible D match to TRBD1 (6 bases). Deletions cut 5 bases from V and 3 bases from J, with 16 bases between. The CDR3 totals 15 residues. CDR1 is SGHAT, CDR2 FQDESV, per germline (reference sequence). The CDR3 loop reads CASSPSLGAEETQYF. The CDR3 nucleotides read TGTGCCAGCAGCCCATCGTTGGGGGCGGAAGAGACCCAGTACTTC.

This chain connects TRBV7-2 to TRBJ2-4; the D gene could be TRBD1 or TRBD2 (5 bases each). Germline V CDR1 and CDR2: SGHTA, FQGNSA. V was trimmed by 4 bases and J by 0 bases, leaving 7 bases between them. There are 14 residues in the CDR3. CDR3 in DNA: TGTGCCAGCAGCTCCGGGACAGCCAAAAACATTCAGTACTTC. Translated, it gives CASSSGTAKNIQYF.

This clonotype was recorded a few times. The chain couples TRBV5-1 to TRBJ1-3, with D unresolved. The V and J ends lost 2 bases and 0 bases respectively, with 12 bases between them. Looked up from germline, CDR1 is SGHRS and CDR2 is YFSETQ. This CDR3 is built from 16 residues. The CDR3 loop is CASSFTSSVSGNTIYF. The CDR3 nucleotides read TGCGCCAGCAGCTTTACCAGCAGCGTCTCTGGAAACACCATATATTTT.

The chain uses TRBV7-8 and TRBJ2-5, with D possibly called TRBD1 or TRBD2 (5 bases each). The V end was cut by 5 bases, the J end by 5 bases, with 18 bases between. This CDR3 is 15 amino acids long. Germline V gene lookup returns CDR1 SGHVS and CDR2 FQNEAQ. In DNA, the CDR3 is TGTGCCAGCAGCCCCAACGTTCTAGGGACCGAGACCCAGTACTTC. Amino acids: CASSPNVLGTETQYF.

This clonotype appeared a few times. The chain is built from TRBV12-5 and TRBJ2-7; possible D gene TRBD2, 7 bases. Germline V lookup: CDR1 LGHNT, CDR2 FRNRAP. The CDR3 covers 14 residues. Trimming pared 10 bases from V and 2 bases from J, leaving 18 bases between. CDR3 bases: TGTGCTACCCGACGGGCGGGGGACACCTACGAGCAGTACTTC. Amino acid sequence: CATRRAGDTYEQYF. The full variable domain, its missing parts supplied by reference TRBV12-5 and TRBJ2-7, is DARVTQTPRHKVTEMGQEVTMRCQPILGHNTVFWYRQTMMQGLELLAYFRNRAPLDDSGMPKDRFSAEMPDATLATLKIQPSEPRDSAVYFCATRRAGDTYEQYFGPGTRLTVT.

The chain employs TRBV5-1 and TRBJ2-3; no clear D gene. V lost 4 bases and J 4 bases, leaving 13 bases between the germline ends. CDR3 length equals 14 residues. Germline V gene lookup returns CDR1 SGHRS and CDR2 YFSETQ. CDR3 in amino acids: CASSKDEIADTQYF. DNA of the CDR3: TGCGCCAGCAGCAAAGACGAAATCGCAGATACGCAGTATTTT.

J is TRBJ1-4 and V is TRBV5-5; TRBD1 matches 7 bases. CDR3 length equals 16 residues. J gave up 7 bases and V 0 bases, and 9 bases lay outside the gene matches. Germline CDR1 SGHKS, CDR2 YYEKEE (reference sequence). The CDR3 loop reads CASSLGRQGSGEKLFF. CDR3 bases: TGTGCCAGCAGCTTGGGGAGACAGGGAAGTGGTGAAAAACTGTTTTTT.

This clonotype came up a few times. The chain combines TRBV5-8 with TRBJ2-5; 10 nucleotides match TRBD2. Germline-derived CDR1 and CDR2 are SGHTS and YDEGEE. V lost 4 bases and J lost 0; bases outside the gene matches: 3. This CDR3 contains 15 residues. CDR3 region: CASSPLAGNQETQYF. Written as DNA, the CDR3 is TGTGCCAGCAGCCCACTAGCGGGAAACCAAGAGACCCAGTACTTC.

V and J are TRBV27 and TRBJ2-1; TRBD2 agrees at 8 bases. The CDR3 is 16 amino acids. V gave up 3 bases and J gave up 2 bases; unmatched junction bases: 6. CDR1 and CDR2 from the germline V gene are MNHEY and SMNVEV (reference sequence). The CDR3 spells CASSFKAGVPYNEQFF. CDR3 DNA: TGTGCCAGCAGTTTTAAAGCGGGGGTACCCTACAATGAGCAGTTCTTC.